This passage covers 24 T cell receptor beta chains from one sample sequenced in a study of post-analysis software for immune sequencing data. Researchers reported that TCR beta cDNA libraries carried unique molecular identifiers. One entry per CDR3 protein, called by TCRdb with MiXCR from the PCR reads. The data hold 150,000 to 200,000 distinct CDR3 sequences, with 30% to 45% observed a single time. The sample was blood, taken after autologous hematopoietic stem cell transplantation. These receptors were taken from a girl aged 5 to 17 with multiple sclerosis.

A few counts support this clonotype. The chain has TRBV12-3 or TRBV12-4 and TRBJ2-5; TRBD2 is a possible D gene (7 bases). The CDR3 totals 15 residues. Trimming pared 5 bases from V and 4 bases from J, leaving 17 bases between. The CDR3 reads CASSVVGGAGETQYF. The CDR3, as DNA: TGTGCCAGCAGTGTGGTGGGGGGGGCCGGAGAGACCCAGTACTTC.

As to this clonotype: Relative to the germline gene, one junction end is altered; a read error may explain this. The V call is TRBV7-8, the J call TRBJ2-3; TRBD1 aligns across 7 bases. Germline CDR1 and CDR2: SGHVS and FQNEAQ. This CDR3 is built from 13 residues. The CDR3 nucleotides read TGTGCCAGCAGCGACAACAGGGGCGATACGCGGTATTTT. As protein: CASSDNRGDTRYF.

The chain uses TRBV4-3 and TRBJ2-7; 14 positions agree with TRBD2. The J call may not be correct, given that the DNA end is closer to TRBJ2-4. Germline V gene sequence: CDR1 LGHNA, CDR2 YSLEER. The CDR3 is made up of 18 amino acids. The CDR3 region is CASSPGTSGSLSKNIQYF. The CDR3, as DNA: TGCGCCAGCAGCCCCGGGACTAGCGGGAGTCTGTCCAAAAACATTCAGTACTTC.

This clonotype was seen only a few times. The V and J genes are TRBV20-1 and TRBJ2-7, with 8 positions matching TRBD2. With V trimmed by 6 bases and J by 0 bases, 7 bases remained unmatched. This CDR3 contains 14 residues. Germline lookup yields CDR1 DFQATT and CDR2 SNEGSKA (reference sequence). The CDR3 sequence: CSAAGGDSSYEQYF. The CDR3 DNA follows: TGCAGTGCCGCCGGGGGGGACTCCTCCTACGAGCAGTACTTC.

The chain uses TRBV12-5 and TRBJ2-7; TRBD1 matches 7 bases. The CDR3 length is 13 residues. Germline V gives CDR1 LGHNT, CDR2 FRNRAP. The junction had 7 bases not matched to a gene; V was cut back by 6 bases and J by 5 bases. CDR3 protein: CASGWGQPNEQYF. In DNA form, the CDR3 reads TGTGCTAGTGGATGGGGACAGCCGAACGAGCAGTACTTC. The full variable domain, in which reference TRBV12-5 and TRBJ2-7 provide the parts outside the CDR3, is DARVTQTPRHKVTEMGQEVTMRCQPILGHNTVFWYRQTMMQGLELLAYFRNRAPLDDSGMPKDRFSAEMPDATLATLKIQPSEPRDSAVYFCASGWGQPNEQYFGPGTRLTVT.

The CDR3 DNA follows: TGTGCCAGCAGTCCGGGCCTGCCACGGGGAGAGACCCAGTACTTC. It translates to CASSPGLPRGETQYF. The chain carries TRBV6-2 or TRBV6-3 and TRBJ2-5, with a possible D match to TRBD2 (5 bases). CDR1 and CDR2 from the germline V gene are MNHEY and SVGEGT. V gave up 5 bases and J gave up 4 bases, with 17 bases separating them. The CDR3 is made up of 15 amino acids.

On this clonotype: One end of the junction fails to match germline, which may point to a read error. The chain is built from TRBV2 and TRBJ2-1; unclear D gene. This CDR3 spans 13 amino acids. Germline assignment: CDR1 SNHLY and CDR2 FYNNEI. Written as DNA, the CDR3 is TGTGCCAGCAGTGAAGGAACCTACAGTGAGCAGTTCTTC. Translating it yields CASSEGTYSEQFF. The full variable domain, its missing parts supplied by reference TRBV2 and TRBJ2-1, is EPEVTQTPSHQVTQMGQEVILRCVPISNHLYFYWYRQILGQKVEFLVSFYNNEISEKSEIFDDQFSVERPDGSNFTLKIRSTKLEDSAMYFCASSEGTYSEQFFGPGTRLTVL.

The chain recombines TRBV5-1 with TRBJ1-4, with a tentative D call TRBD1 (5 bases). Between the trimmed V and J ends, which lost 4 bases and 0 bases, there was a span of 13 bases. CDR1 SGHRS and CDR2 YFSETQ come from the germline V gene. The CDR3 extends over 16 amino acids. CDR3 coding DNA: TGCGCCAGCAGCCTGGGACGGGGGGCAACTAATGAAAAACTGTTTTTT. This translates into CASSLGRGATNEKLFF.

The V call is TRBV12-3 or TRBV12-4, the J call TRBJ2-5, with D possibly being TRBD2 (6 bases). CDR3 length: 13 residues. Trimming pared 4 bases from V and 12 bases from J, leaving 18 bases between. DNA of the CDR3: TGTGCCAGCAGTTCTCGGGACTCGGACGAGAAGTACTTC. Translated, it gives CASSSRDSDEKYF.

This clonotype was seen just once. This sequence joins TRBV11-2 and TRBJ2-7, with 9 bases identical to TRBD2. V dropped 4 bases and J dropped 2; count of bases not matched to a gene: 12. The CDR3 length is 17 residues. Per the germline V gene, CDR1 is SGHAT and CDR2 is FQNNGV. The CDR3 loop is CASSSIPRGGGAYEQYF. The DNA for the CDR3 is TGTGCCAGCAGCTCGATCCCAAGGGGCGGGGGGGCCTACGAGCAGTACTTC.

This clonotype was found a few times. The rearrangement joins TRBV10-3 to TRBJ2-5; 9 nucleotides match TRBD1. The junction had 10 bases not matched to a gene; V was cut back by 6 bases and J by 11 bases. Germline V gene lookup returns CDR1 ENHRY and CDR2 SYGVKD. This CDR3 is 13 amino acids long. The CDR3 DNA follows: TGTGCCATCAGCGGACAGGGGACTTGGGAGCAGTACTTC. The encoded protein is CAISGQGTWEQYF.

This clonotype was counted ten times or more. The gene calls are TRBV6-5 and TRBJ2-3; no definite D call. The V gene lost 10 bases and the J gene lost 1 base, with 12 bases spanning the gap. Germline V gene lookup returns CDR1 MNHEY and CDR2 SVGAGI. The CDR3 is made up of 13 amino acids. Written as DNA, the CDR3 is TGTGCCACCCGAGATGAGGGCACAGATACGCAGTATTTT. Translated, it gives CATRDEGTDTQYF.

V gene TRBV5-1 combines with J gene TRBJ2-7; TRBD1 agrees at 10 bases. Per the germline V gene, CDR1 is SGHRS and CDR2 is YFSETQ. The length of the CDR3 is 13 residues. V shed 7 bases, J shed 5 bases, and the junction held 6 bases outside the gene matches. CDR3 coding DNA: TGCGCCAGCTGCTGGACAGGGGGGGACGAGCAGTACTTC. Its protein is CASCWTGGDEQYF.

This clonotype was seen more than once but under ten times. The V gene is TRBV7-6, the J gene TRBJ2-3; 11 positions agree with TRBD1. The J segment lost 3 bases and the V segment lost 5 bases, leaving 4 bases of the junction unmatched. The CDR3 is made up of 15 amino acids. Germline CDR1 is SGHVS and CDR2 is FNYEAQ. The CDR3 coding sequence is TGTGCCAGCAGCCCAGGGACAGGGGGTACAGATACGCAGTATTTT. Translation: CASSPGTGGTDTQYF.

As to this clonotype: The CDR3 does not end in the conserved phenylalanine or tryptophan, so this is likely a read error. This chain joins TRBV7-7 and TRBJ2-7; D may be TRBD2 (5 bases). Germline values: CDR1 SSHAT, CDR2 FNYEAQ (reference sequence). This CDR3 spans 13 amino acids. In DNA, the CDR3 is TGTGCTAGCAGCCCCGCGGGCTGGCTTGAGCAGTACTGC. Its translation is CASSPAGWLEQYC.

The sample holds a few counts of this clonotype. The rearrangement links TRBV13 to TRBJ2-3, with 8 bases fitting TRBD1. CDR3 size: 14 residues. Unmatched junction bases numbered 4, after V lost 3 bases and J lost 5 bases. Germline lookup yields CDR1 PRHDT and CDR2 FYEKMQ (reference sequence). The CDR3, as DNA: TGTGCCAGCAGCTTCGGACAGGGAGTAGATACGCAGTATTTT. Amino acid sequence: CASSFGQGVDTQYF.

The chain carries TRBV20-1 and TRBJ2-3; D is unclear. The CDR3 has 18 amino acids. In germline, CDR1 is DFQATT, CDR2 SNEGSKA (reference sequence). The V end was cut by 0 bases, the J end by 4 bases, with 23 bases between. CDR3 amino acids: CSARDPGPQGRGADTQYF. CDR3 nucleotide sequence: TGCAGTGCTAGAGATCCAGGCCCCCAAGGGCGCGGCGCAGATACGCAGTATTTT.

Concerning this clonotype itself: Since a much larger clone is just one base distant, this may be a read error. The V gene is TRBV7-6, the J gene TRBJ2-7, with D perhaps TRBD1 (6 bases). Deletions cut 1 base from V and 6 bases from J, with 10 bases between. CDR3 length equals 13 residues. The germline CDR1 and CDR2 sequences are SGHVS and FNYEAQ. The CDR3 DNA is TGTGCCAGCAGCTTAGAGACAGGAGGCGAGCAGTACTTC. It translates to CASSLETGGEQYF.

The chain uses TRBV20-1 and TRBJ2-3; D is tentatively TRBD1 or TRBD2 (5 bases each). From germline, CDR1 is DFQATT and CDR2 SNEGSKA (reference sequence). This CDR3 has 16 amino acids. Trimming took off 1 base at V and 2 bases at J, with 16 bases between the two ends. CDR3 protein: CSARVAGRVYTDTQYF. For the CDR3, the DNA is TGCAGTGCTAGAGTGGCGGGCAGGGTGTACACAGATACGCAGTATTTT.

The V and J genes are TRBV29-1 and TRBJ2-5; D remains ambiguous. The tail of the sequence fits TRBJ2-7 better, so the J call may be wrong. The CDR3 runs 12 residues. Germline CDR1 is SQVTM and CDR2 is ANQGSEA. CDR3 amino acids: CSVDDGYYEQYF. The DNA for the CDR3 is TGCAGCGTTGATGACGGGTACTACGAGCAGTACTTC.

The V gene is TRBV6-4, the J gene TRBJ2-1, with D possibly being TRBD1 or TRBD2 (5 bases each). The V end was cut by 4 bases, the J end by 12 bases, with 19 bases between. Germline loops: CDR1 MRHNA, CDR2 SNTAGT. The CDR3 runs 14 residues. The CDR3 DNA sequence: TGTGCCAGCAGTGCGGACACTAGTACGGACCGGCAGTTCTTC. It specifies CASSADTSTDRQFF.

This clonotype was observed a single time. This chain uses TRBV5-1 with TRBJ1-2; a weak D match, TRBD1 (6 bases). CDR3 length: 13 amino acids. CDR1 is SGHRS and CDR2 is YFSETQ in the germline V gene. Trimming left V 1 base short and J 8 bases short, with 12 bases between. The CDR3 nucleotides read TGCGCCAGCAGCTTGAGGACAGAGAAAGGCTACACCTTC. Translated: CASSLRTEKGYTF.

V and J are TRBV15 and TRBJ2-3; 11 bases match TRBD2. The CDR3 has 15 residues. Trimming removed 5 bases from V and 3 bases from J; junction bases left unmatched: 4. In germline, CDR1 is LNHNV, CDR2 YYDKDF (reference sequence). CDR3 DNA sequence: TGTGCCACCAGCCGAGGACTAGCGGGTACAGATACGCAGTATTTT. It codes for CATSRGLAGTDTQYF.

This clonotype showed up just a few times. The genes are TRBV4-3 and TRBJ2-1; a possible D gene is TRBD2 (6 bases). CDR1 is LGHNA and CDR2 is YSLEER in the germline V gene. The CDR3 is 15 amino acids. V gave up 2 bases and J gave up 9 bases, with 17 bases separating them. The CDR3 reads CASSQIASVSTEQFF. For the CDR3, the DNA is TGCGCCAGCAGCCAAATCGCTAGCGTCTCAACTGAGCAGTTCTTC.